The subject of this entry is one T cell receptor beta chain. This entry belongs to a study of shared clonotypes between healthy human individuals. Study overall: Donors, aged 18 to 49, were a couple of women and a few men.

Across several immunoSEQ plates, the genomic DNA of each subset was split evenly. The repertoire was sequenced with immunoSEQ multiplex PCR; TCRdb's copy has only in-frame clones and lacks some. The repertoire has about a million clones, 77% of them found once; the top ten carry approximately 0.9%. CDR1 SGHAT and CDR2 FQDESV come from the germline V gene (reference sequence). The CDR3 runs to 13 residues. V was pared by 5 bases and J by 10 bases, with 7 bases of the junction left unmatched. The V gene is TRBV11-1, the J gene TRBJ2-1; 8 positions agree with TRBD2. This clonotype was sampled from a man aged 18 to 30 in good health. Some clones in this sample may be carry-over from other donors' samples. The sequencing sample was made of memory CD4+ T cells from PBMCs. This sample's subset: CD45RA-negative fraction. CDR3 residues: CASSRTSNGEQFF. The CDR3 DNA is TGTGCCAGCAGCAGGACTAGCAATGGGGAGCAGTTCTTC.